This TCR beta chain was recovered during a study of blood T cell repertoires in COVID-19 (dated by TCRdb to about 2020). About the study as a whole: Samples covering the acute and convalescent phases of COVID-19 were provided by collaborators in the United States, Italy and Spain. The prospective study material was composed of cDNA or gDNA derived from T cells, B-cell-depleted T cells, or PBMCs. The dataset comprised deeply sampled blood TCRbeta repertoires from subjects exposed to, actively infected with, or recovered from COVID-19. The repertoires were released in a freely available public database meant as a resource for research on the immune response to SARS-CoV-2. Samples were obtained from the ongoing ImmuneRACE study (first 160 participants) and from some 1,200 subjects provided by 6 global collaborators. Nearly every sample came with metadata listing a de-identified subject ID, COVID-19 status, age in years and sex. Where HLA class I and class II types were available, the types were taken from metadata supplied by the sample provider, not from assay-based typing. On the study overall, not on this receptor specifically: Clinical and demographic metadata were provided uncurated, with the amount varying by source and participant.

The junction shows trimming of 0 bases on V and 5 bases on J, plus 13 bases between the germline ends. Per the germline V gene, SGHTA is the CDR1 and FQGNSA is the CDR2. The CDR3 contains 16 residues, cysteine and phenylalanine counted. The CDR3 DNA has 48 bases and is translated from base 1. TCRbeta CDR3 regions were amplified from genomic DNA using the immunoSEQ Assay, a bias-controlled multiplex PCR. Per the source publication's procedure: Nucleated cell counts per sample were estimated from amplification of reference gene primers within the assay. To quantify the absolute abundance of each unique TCRbeta CDR3 rearrangement, sequence reads were collapsed and filtered. For each sample, productive Simpson clonality was calculated as the square root of Simpson's diversity index over productive rearrangements. TCRdb took this table from immuneACCESS and kept in-frame rearrangements with V and J called. Such tables lack part of the clones; where checked against another copy, unresolved V genes explain under half of the gap, and the rest is unexplained. The V and J calls and clone size were taken over from that table, and D and trimming were inferred from the DNA. This sample comprises under 300,000 clones, just under 85% of them detected only once. Together, the top ten hold 14% to 15% of the sample.

Regarding this clone: The antigen it binds to is not known. No clone much larger than this one lies a single base away; base qualities are absent.

Enrolling through a virtual design, the prospective study's participants ranged in age from roughly 18 to 90 years and lived across about two dozen United States geographic areas. To assign participants to cohorts, the prospective study relied on clinical history that participants themselves reported in a screening survey and a study questionnaire. Recovered participants in ImmuneRACE Cohort 3 were defined as having two consecutive negative NP/OP PCR tests, clearance from a healthcare professional, or resolution of symptoms. Each participant in the prospective study had whole blood, serum and a nasopharyngeal or oropharyngeal swab collected by mobile phlebotomists. Over an approximately 2-month period, participants in the prospective study had the option of providing additional blood draws and questionnaires. Before DNA extraction, prospective study blood samples were shipped either frozen or at room temperature.

The V and J segments used are TRBV7-2 and TRBJ2-2, with TRBD2 perhaps the D gene, on 7 matching bases. The sample was PBMCs or T cells enriched from blood (not recorded which). This TCR derives from a man in his forties who had recovered from COVID-19. DNA sequence: TGTGCCAGCAGCTTAGCCCTCGGGGGGCGGACCGGGGAGCTGTTTTTT. It specifies CASSLALGGRTGELFF.